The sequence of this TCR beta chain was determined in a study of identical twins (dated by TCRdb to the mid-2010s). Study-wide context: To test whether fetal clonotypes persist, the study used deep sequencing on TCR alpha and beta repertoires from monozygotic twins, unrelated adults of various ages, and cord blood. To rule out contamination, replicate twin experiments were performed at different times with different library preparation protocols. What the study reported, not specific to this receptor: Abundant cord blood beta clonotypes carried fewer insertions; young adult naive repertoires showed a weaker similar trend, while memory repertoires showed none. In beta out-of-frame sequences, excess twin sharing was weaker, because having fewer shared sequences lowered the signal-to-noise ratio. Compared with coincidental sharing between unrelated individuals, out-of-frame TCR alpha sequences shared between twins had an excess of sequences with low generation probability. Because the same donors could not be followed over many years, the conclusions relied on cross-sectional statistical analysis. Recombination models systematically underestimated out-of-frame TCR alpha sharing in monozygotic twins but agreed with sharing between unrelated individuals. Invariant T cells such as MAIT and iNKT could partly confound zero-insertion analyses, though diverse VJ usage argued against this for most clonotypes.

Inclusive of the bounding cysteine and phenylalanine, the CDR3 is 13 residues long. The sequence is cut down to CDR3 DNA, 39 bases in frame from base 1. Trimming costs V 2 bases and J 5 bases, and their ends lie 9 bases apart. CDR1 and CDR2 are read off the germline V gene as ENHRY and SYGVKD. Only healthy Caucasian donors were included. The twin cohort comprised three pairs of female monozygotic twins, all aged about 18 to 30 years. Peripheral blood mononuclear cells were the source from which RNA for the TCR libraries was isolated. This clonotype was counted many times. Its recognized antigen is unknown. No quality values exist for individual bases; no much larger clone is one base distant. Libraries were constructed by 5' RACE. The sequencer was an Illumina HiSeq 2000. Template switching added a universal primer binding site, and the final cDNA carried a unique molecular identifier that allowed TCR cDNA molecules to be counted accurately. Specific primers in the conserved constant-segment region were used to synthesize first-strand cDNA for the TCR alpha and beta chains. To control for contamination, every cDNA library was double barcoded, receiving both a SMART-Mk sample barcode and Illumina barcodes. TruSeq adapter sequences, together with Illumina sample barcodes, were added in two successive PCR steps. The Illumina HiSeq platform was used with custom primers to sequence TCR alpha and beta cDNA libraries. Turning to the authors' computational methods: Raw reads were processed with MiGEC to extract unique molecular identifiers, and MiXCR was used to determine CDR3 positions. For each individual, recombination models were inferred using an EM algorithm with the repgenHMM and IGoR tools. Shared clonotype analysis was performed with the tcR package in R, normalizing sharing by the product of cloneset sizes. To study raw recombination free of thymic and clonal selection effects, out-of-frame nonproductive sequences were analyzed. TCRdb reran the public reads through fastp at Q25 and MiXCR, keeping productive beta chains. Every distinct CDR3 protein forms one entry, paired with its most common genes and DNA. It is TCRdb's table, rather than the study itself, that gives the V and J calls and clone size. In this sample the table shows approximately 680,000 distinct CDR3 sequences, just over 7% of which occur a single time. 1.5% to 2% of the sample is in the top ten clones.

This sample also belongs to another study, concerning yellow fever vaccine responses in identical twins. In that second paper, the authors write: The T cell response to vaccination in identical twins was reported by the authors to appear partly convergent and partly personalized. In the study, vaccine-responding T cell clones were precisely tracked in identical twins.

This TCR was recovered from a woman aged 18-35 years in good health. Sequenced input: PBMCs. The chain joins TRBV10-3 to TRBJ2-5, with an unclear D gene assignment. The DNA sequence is TGTGCCATCAGTGAGATAACCGGGGAGACCCAGTACTTC. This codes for CAISEITGETQYF.